The entry below gives a single TCR beta chain sequence along with its context. This sample was taken from a study of blood T cell repertoires in COVID-19. The CDR3 has 16 amino acids. Germline CDR1 and CDR2: SGHDT and YYEEEE. V dropped 2 bases and J dropped 0 bases, with 11 bases sitting between them. Only in-frame clones appear in the TCRdb table, and some are missing; sequencing was by immunoSEQ multiplex PCR. The data hold about 260,000 clones, with about 83% observed a single time. The sequence was obtained from a woman in her forties or fifties who had recovered from COVID-19. The sequenced sample was PBMCs or T cells enriched from blood (not recorded which). The V and J genes are TRBV5-6 and TRBJ2-2; perhaps TRBD2 as D (6 bases). The CDR3 nucleotides are TGTGCCAGCAGCTTCCTGGACTACGCGAACACCGGGGAGCTGTTTTTT. As protein: CASSFLDYANTGELFF.